The entry below gives a single TCR beta chain sequence along with its context. Trimming removed 2 bases at V and 9 bases at J, with 5 bases between. The CDR3 is made up of 11 amino acids. In germline, CDR1 is SEHNR, CDR2 FQNEAQ (reference sequence). These data belong to a study of blood T cell repertoires in COVID-19. The wider study: Researchers got acute and convalescent COVID-19 samples from the United States, Italy and Spain.

The repertoire was sequenced with immunoSEQ multiplex PCR; TCRdb's copy has only in-frame clones and lacks some. The sample contains about 400,000 clones, around 90% of which appear only once. V is TRBV7-9 and J is TRBJ1-5, with D tentatively TRBD1 (5 bases). This TCR was sampled from a woman aged 40 to 55 with acute COVID-19. Sequenced input: PBMCs or T cells enriched from blood (not recorded which). This chain's CDR3 is CASSLTGPQHF. The CDR3 DNA is TGTGCCAGCAGCTTAACAGGGCCCCAGCATTTT.